This TCR beta chain was documented in a study of T-cell memory formation after mild COVID-19. Constant-segment primers and 5'RACE yielded cDNA libraries for TCR alpha and TCR beta, each carrying sample barcodes and UMIs. From the 5' RACE reads, TCRdb called clonotypes with MiXCR, one entry per CDR3 protein. This table has 150,000 to 200,000 distinct CDR3 sequences, roughly 31% appearing once. Germline CDR1 is MGHRA and CDR2 is YSYEKL. V was pared by 3 bases and J by 5 bases, with 10 bases of the junction left unmatched. The CDR3 spans 16 residues. The sequencing input was PBMCs or a T cell subset sorted from them (not recorded which). The clonotype originates from an adult woman who had mild COVID-19 (a few samples of this study predate the infection). Cell type and time point are not known. This chain links TRBV4-1 with TRBJ2-5; 9 bases match TRBD1. The CDR3 DNA is TGCGCCAGCAGCCAGATGGGACAGGGATCGCGTGAGACCCAGTACTTC. This translates into CASSQMGQGSRETQYF.